This T cell receptor (beta chain) stems from a study of T cell responses to AZD1222 COVID-19 vaccine. The repertoire was sequenced with immunoSEQ multiplex PCR; TCRdb's copy has only in-frame clones and lacks some. This table has some 150,000 clones, 88% appearing once. The V end was cut by 6 bases, the J end by 0 bases, with 11 bases between. This CDR3 region has 14 residues. Germline values: CDR1 LNHDA, CDR2 SQIVND (reference sequence). V is TRBV19 and J is TRBJ1-1, with D tentatively TRBD1 (5 bases). The sequencing here drew on peripheral blood, taken on day 0 of AZD1222 vaccination. This clonotype was sampled from an adult in good health. The CDR3 here is CASRGEALNTEAFF. The CDR3 DNA is TGTGCCAGTAGAGGGGAGGCCCTGAACACTGAAGCTTTCTTT.